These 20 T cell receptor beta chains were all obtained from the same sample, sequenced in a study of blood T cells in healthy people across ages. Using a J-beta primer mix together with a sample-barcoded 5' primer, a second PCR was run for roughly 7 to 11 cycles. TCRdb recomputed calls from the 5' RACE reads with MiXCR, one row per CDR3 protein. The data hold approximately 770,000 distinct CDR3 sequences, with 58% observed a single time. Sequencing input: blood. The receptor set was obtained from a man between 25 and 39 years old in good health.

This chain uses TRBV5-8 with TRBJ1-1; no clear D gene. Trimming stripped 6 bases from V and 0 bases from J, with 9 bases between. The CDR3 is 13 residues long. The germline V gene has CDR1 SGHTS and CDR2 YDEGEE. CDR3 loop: CASMSVMNTEAFF. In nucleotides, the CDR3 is TGTGCCAGCATGTCGGTCATGAACACTGAAGCTTTCTTT.

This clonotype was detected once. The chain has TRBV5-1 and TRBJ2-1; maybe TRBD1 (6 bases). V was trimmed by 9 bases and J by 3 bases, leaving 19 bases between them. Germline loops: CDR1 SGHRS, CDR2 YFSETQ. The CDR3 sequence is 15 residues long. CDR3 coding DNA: TGCGCCACCCAGCGTCTATCGGACAGCTACAATGAGCAGTTCTTC. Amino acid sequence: CATQRLSDSYNEQFF.

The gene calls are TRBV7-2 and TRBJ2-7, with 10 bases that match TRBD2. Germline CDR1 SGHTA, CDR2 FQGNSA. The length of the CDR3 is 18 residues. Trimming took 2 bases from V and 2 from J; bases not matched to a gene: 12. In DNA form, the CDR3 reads TGTGCCAGCAGCTTAAGGGGGTCTAGCGGGAGTCGGACCTACGAGCAGTACTTC. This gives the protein CASSLRGSSGSRTYEQYF.

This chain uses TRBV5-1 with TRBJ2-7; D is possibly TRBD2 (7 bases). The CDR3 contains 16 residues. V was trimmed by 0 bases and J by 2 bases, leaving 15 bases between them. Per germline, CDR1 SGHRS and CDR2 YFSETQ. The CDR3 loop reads CASSLAPGGAPYEQYF. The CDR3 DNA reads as TGCGCCAGCAGCTTGGCCCCTGGGGGGGCGCCCTACGAGCAGTACTTC.

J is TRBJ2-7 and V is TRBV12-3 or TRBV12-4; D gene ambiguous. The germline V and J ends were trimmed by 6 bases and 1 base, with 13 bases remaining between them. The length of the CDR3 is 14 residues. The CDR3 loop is CASRVGITSYEQYF. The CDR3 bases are TGTGCCAGCAGGGTCGGAATTACTTCCTACGAGCAGTACTTC.

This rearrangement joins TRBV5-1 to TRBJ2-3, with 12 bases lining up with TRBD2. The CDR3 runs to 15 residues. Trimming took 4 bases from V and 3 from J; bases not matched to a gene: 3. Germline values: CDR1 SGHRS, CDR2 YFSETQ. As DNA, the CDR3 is TGCGCCAGCAGCAGGACTAGCGGGGCTACAGATACGCAGTATTTT. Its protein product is CASSRTSGATDTQYF.

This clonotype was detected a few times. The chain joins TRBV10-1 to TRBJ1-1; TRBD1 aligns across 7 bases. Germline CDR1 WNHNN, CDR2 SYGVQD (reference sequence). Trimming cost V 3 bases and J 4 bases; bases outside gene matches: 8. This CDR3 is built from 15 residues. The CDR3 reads CASSDPRQGGTEAFF. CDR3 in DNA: TGCGCCAGCAGTGACCCTCGACAGGGAGGCACTGAAGCTTTCTTT.

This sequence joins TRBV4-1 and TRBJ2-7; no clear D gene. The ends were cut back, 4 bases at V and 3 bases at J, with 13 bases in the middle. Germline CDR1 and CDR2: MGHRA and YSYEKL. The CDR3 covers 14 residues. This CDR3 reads CASSPEPGDYEQYF. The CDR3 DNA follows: TGCGCCAGCAGCCCGGAACCAGGAGACTACGAGCAGTACTTC.

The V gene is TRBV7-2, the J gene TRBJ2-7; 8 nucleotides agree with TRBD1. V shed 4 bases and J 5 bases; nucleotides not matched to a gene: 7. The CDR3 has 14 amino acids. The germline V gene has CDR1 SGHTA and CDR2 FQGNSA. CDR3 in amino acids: CASSYQLQGDEQYF. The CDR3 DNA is TGTGCCAGCAGCTACCAGCTACAGGGGGACGAGCAGTACTTC.

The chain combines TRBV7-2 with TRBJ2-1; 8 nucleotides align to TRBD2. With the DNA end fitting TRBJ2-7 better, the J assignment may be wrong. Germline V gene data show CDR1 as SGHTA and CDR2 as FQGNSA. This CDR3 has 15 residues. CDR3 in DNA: TGTGCCAGCAGCCTCGAAACTAGCGGCTACAATGAGCAGTACTTC. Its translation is CASSLETSGYNEQYF.

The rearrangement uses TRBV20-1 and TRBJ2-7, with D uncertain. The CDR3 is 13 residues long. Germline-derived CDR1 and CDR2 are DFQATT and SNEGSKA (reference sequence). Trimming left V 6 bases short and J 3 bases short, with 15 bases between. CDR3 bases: TGCAGTGCCTCAGACCAGCCGGTCTACGAGCAGTACTTC. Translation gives CSASDQPVYEQYF.

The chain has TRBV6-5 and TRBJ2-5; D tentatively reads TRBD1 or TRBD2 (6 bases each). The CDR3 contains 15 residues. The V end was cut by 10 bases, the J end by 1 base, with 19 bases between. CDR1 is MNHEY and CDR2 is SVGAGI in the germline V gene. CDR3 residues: CATRGAGTFQETQYF. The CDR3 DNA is TGTGCCACCAGGGGTGCGGGAACCTTCCAAGAGACCCAGTACTTC.

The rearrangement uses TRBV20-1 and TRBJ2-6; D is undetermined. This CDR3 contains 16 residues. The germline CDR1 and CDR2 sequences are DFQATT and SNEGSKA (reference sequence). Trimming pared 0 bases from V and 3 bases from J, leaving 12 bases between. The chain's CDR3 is CSARDLRQIGANVLTF. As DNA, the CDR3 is TGCAGTGCTAGAGATCTTAGACAAATTGGGGCCAACGTCCTGACTTTC.

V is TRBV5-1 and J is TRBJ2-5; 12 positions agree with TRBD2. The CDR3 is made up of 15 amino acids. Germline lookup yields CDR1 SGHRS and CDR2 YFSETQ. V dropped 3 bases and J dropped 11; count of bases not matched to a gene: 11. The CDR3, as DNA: TGCGCCAGCAGCTGGACTAGCGGGGCCTACAATGAGCAGTACTTC. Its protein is CASSWTSGAYNEQYF.

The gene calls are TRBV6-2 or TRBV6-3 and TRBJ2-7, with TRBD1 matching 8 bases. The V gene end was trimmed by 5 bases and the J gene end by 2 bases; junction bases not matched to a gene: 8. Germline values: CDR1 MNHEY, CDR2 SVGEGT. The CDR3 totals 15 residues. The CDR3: CASSTGQGLTYEQYF. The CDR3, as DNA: TGTGCCAGCAGTACCGGACAGGGCCTGACCTACGAGCAGTACTTC.

CDR3 residues: CASSQEKTVSYEQYF. CDR3 DNA sequence: TGCGCCAGCAGCCAAGAAAAGACAGTCTCCTACGAGCAGTACTTC. This chain uses TRBV4-1 with TRBJ2-7; D is perhaps TRBD1 (5 bases). The germline CDR1 and CDR2 sequences are MGHRA and YSYEKL. This CDR3 comprises 15 residues. The V gene lost 0 bases and the J gene lost 0 bases, with 9 bases spanning the gap.

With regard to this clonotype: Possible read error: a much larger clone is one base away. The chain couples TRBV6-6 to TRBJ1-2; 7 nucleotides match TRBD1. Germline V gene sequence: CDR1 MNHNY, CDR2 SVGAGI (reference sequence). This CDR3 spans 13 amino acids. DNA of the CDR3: TGTGCCAGCAGCCCGGGACAGCTCTATGACTACACCTTC. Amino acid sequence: CASSPGQLYDYTF.

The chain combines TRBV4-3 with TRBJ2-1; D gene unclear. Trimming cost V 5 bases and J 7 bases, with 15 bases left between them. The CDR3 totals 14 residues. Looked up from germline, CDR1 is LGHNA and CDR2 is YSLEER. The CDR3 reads CASSARFLGNEQFF. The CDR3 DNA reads TGCGCCAGCAGCGCTCGATTTTTGGGGAATGAGCAGTTCTTC.

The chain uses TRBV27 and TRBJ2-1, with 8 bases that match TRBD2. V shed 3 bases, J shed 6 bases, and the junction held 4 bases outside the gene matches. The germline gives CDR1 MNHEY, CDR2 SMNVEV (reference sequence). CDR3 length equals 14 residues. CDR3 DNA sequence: TGTGCCAGCAGTTTGATCGGGGGGGCCAATGAGCAGTTCTTC. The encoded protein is CASSLIGGANEQFF.

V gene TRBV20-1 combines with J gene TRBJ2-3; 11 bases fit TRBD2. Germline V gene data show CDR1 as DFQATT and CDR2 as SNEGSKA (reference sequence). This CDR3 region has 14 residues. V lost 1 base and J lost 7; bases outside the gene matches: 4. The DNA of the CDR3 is TGCAGTGCTAGAGGGCTAGCGGGAGGATATACGCAGTATTTT. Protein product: CSARGLAGGYTQYF.